This T cell receptor (beta chain) was identified in a study of control samples from healthy donors and cancer patients. The protocol was immunoSEQ multiplex PCR, while the TCRdb copy is restricted to in-frame clones and leaves out a portion. The sample holds about 120,000 clones; 85% to 90% are singletons and the top ten take about 1.1%. This receptor was identified in a woman aged 45 to 65 with colorectal cancer. Input material: PBMCs.

In DNA form, the CDR3 reads TGTGCCAGCAGTGAAAACAGGGGGGACTATGGCTACACCTTC. This translates into CASSENRGDYGYTF. The chain couples TRBV6-1 to TRBJ1-2, with TRBD1 identical over 8 bases. Germline CDR1 reads MNHNS; CDR2 reads SASEGT. This CDR3 comprises 14 residues. V trimming: 2 bases; J trimming: 3 bases; junction bases outside the gene matches: 2.